A single sample is the source of the 9 T cell receptor beta chains below, sequenced in a study of cytomegalovirus exposure and HLA in healthy donors. PCR employed 60 Vbeta and 13 Jbeta primers. Clones were read by immunoSEQ multiplex PCR, and TCRdb kept only the in-frame ones, dropping some. The data show roughly 160,000 clones, roughly 70% seen once. Sequenced sample: PBMCs. All receptors derive from a woman under 40 in good health and CMV-seronegative.

The rearrangement links TRBV4-1 to TRBJ2-3; 13 bases match TRBD2. The CDR3 is 21 amino acids. Germline CDR1 and CDR2: MGHRA and YSYEKL. Trimming at V came to 0 bases and at J to 4 bases, leaving 16 bases not matched to a gene. The CDR3 here is CASSQDRGLAGANKFADTQYF. The CDR3 DNA is TGCGCCAGCAGCCAAGATAGAGGACTAGCGGGAGCGAATAAGTTTGCAGATACGCAGTATTTT.

The gene calls are TRBV13 and TRBJ2-7; 7 nucleotides line up with TRBD1. The trim removed 5 bases at V and 3 bases at J, leaving 4 bases unmatched. The CDR3 consists of 13 residues. Germline values: CDR1 PRHDT, CDR2 FYEKMQ (reference sequence). The CDR3 nucleotides read TGTGCCAGCAGCCTTGGACAGGACTACGAGCAGTACTTC. This sequence encodes CASSLGQDYEQYF.

This chain connects TRBV27 to TRBJ2-3; D possibly corresponds to TRBD2 (6 bases). The V end lost 5 bases, the J end lost 5 bases, and 11 bases lay between the germline ends. The CDR3 has 13 residues. CDR1 MNHEY and CDR2 SMNVEV come from the germline V gene (reference sequence). Here the CDR3 reads CASSPRRGDTQYF. DNA for the CDR3: TGTGCCAGCAGTCCACGGAGGGGAGATACGCAGTATTTT.

The V and J genes are TRBV19 and TRBJ1-1, with D maybe TRBD1 (5 bases). Trimming stripped 4 bases from V and 0 bases from J, with 12 bases between. CDR1 is LNHDA, CDR2 SQIVND, per germline (reference sequence). The CDR3 runs 15 residues. This CDR3 reads CASSKGLRMNTEAFF. The CDR3 region has the DNA TGTGCCAGTAGTAAGGGACTTCGAATGAACACTGAAGCTTTCTTT.

The chain recombines TRBV7-6 with TRBJ2-3; TRBD2 matches at 16 bases. V trimming: 4 bases; J trimming: 4 bases; junction bases outside the gene matches: 2. CDR1 is SGHVS and CDR2 is FNYEAQ in the germline V gene. This CDR3 spans 16 amino acids. CDR3 nucleotide sequence: TGTGCCAGCAGCTCGGGACTAGCGGGGGGGCCAGATACGCAGTATTTT. The encoded protein is CASSSGLAGGPDTQYF.

This chain uses TRBV4-2 with TRBJ2-1; 7 bases align to TRBD2. The CDR3 covers 12 residues. The J segment lost 9 bases and the V segment lost 4 bases, leaving 3 bases of the junction unmatched. Germline V gene sequence: CDR1 LGHNA, CDR2 YNFKEQ. The CDR3 loop is CASSPPGGEQFF. The CDR3 coding sequence is TGTGCCAGCAGCCCCCCGGGGGGTGAGCAGTTCTTC.

The V call is TRBV28, the J call TRBJ1-2; the D gene is possibly TRBD1 (6 bases). The CDR3 extends over 15 amino acids. Trimming removed 2 bases from V and 2 bases from J, with 12 bases in between. Germline V gene sequence: CDR1 MDHEN, CDR2 SYDVKM. In nucleotides, the CDR3 is TGTGCCAGCAGTTTAGGGGGCACCCTCAACTATGGCTACACCTTC. This sequence encodes CASSLGGTLNYGYTF.

The V gene is TRBV11-2, the J gene TRBJ2-7; the D is unclear. V shed 1 base and J shed 0 bases, with 13 bases lying between them. This CDR3 is built from 16 residues. The germline V gene has CDR1 SGHAT and CDR2 FQNNGV. The CDR3 protein is CASSLVTYKFSYEQYF. The CDR3, as DNA: TGTGCCAGCAGCTTAGTGACATACAAGTTCTCCTACGAGCAGTACTTC.

The genes are TRBV18 and TRBJ2-7, with D uncertain. CDR1 is KGHSH, CDR2 LQKENI, per germline. The CDR3 is 12 amino acids. The ends were cut back, 4 bases at V and 7 bases at J, with 11 bases in the middle. This chain's CDR3 is CASSRETAEQYF. CDR3 coding DNA: TGTGCCAGCTCACGAGAAACCGCAGAGCAGTACTTC.